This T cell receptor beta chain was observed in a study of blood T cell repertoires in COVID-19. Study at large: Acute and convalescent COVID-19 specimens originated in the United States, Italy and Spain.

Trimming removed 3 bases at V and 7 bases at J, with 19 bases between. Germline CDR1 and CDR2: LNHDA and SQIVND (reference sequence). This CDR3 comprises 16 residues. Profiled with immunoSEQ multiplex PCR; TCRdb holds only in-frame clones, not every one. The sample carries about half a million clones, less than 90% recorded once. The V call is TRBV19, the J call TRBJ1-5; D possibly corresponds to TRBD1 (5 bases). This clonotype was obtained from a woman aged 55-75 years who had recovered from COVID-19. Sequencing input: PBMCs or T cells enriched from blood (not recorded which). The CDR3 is CASSMGGVRVSQPQHF. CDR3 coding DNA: TGTGCCAGTAGTATGGGGGGGGTCAGGGTTTCCCAGCCCCAGCATTTT. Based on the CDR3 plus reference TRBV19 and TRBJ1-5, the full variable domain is DGGITQSPKYLFRKEGQNVTLSCEQNLNHDAMYWYRQDPGQGLRLIYYSQIVNDFQKGDIAEGYSVSREKKESFPLTVTSAQKNPTAFYLCASSMGGVRVSQPQHFGDGTRLSIL.